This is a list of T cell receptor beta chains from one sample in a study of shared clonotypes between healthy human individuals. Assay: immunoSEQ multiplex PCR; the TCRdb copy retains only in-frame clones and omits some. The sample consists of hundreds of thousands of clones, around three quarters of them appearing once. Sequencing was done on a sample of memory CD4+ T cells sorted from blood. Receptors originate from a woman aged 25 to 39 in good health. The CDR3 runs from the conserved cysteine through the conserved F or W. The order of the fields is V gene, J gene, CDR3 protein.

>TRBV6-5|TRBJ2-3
CASSYQAAGGPAVSYF
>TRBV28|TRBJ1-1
CASPPGKPTGNTEAFF
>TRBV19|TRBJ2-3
CASRNSGTGTDTQYF
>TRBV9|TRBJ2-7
CASSVGNHRGDEQYF
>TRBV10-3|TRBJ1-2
CAISSGTTNYGYTF
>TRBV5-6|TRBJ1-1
CASSPTGFSEAFF
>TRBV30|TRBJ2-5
CAWSPGGALETQYF
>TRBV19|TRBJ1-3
CASSTPGSTGNTIYF
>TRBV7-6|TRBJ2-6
CASSLVRSGLAGSGGANVLTF
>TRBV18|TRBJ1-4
CASSPSHEKLFF
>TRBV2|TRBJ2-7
CASGRSSYEQYF
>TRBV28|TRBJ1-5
CASSLDRRQPQHF
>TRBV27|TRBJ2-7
CASRVAGGASYEQYF
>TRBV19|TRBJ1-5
CASRRDREQPQHF
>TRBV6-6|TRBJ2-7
CASSYSASGRYEQYF
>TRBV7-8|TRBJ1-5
CASSADRHQPQHF
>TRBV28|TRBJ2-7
CASSLAGLGNEQYF
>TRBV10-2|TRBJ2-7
CASSATYEQYF
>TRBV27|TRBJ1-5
CASSLNWDRDQPQHF
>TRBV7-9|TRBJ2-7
CASSRSGTGFYEQYF
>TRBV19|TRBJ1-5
CASSHGRDPDSNQPQHF
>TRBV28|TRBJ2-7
CASSLVGWLTSGGHYEQYF
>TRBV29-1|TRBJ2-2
CSAAAGTPSTGELFF
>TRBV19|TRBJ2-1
CASSPSGRAGNEQFF
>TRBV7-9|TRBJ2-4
CASGTTGYGDIQYF
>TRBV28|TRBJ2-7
CASTQRESFYEQYF
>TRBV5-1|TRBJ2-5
CASSWGQGHQETQYF
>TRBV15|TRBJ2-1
CATSREGTGGKNEQFF
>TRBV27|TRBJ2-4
CASSFRGRDSNIQYF
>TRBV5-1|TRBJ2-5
CASSLDPEETQYF
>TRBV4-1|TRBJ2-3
CASSQDERGASTDTQYF
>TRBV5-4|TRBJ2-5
CASSLAGQDQETQYF
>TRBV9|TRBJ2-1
CASSAHGGNEQFF
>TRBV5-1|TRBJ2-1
CASIPTAGGRLREQFF
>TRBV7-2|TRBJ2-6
CASSHIALAVSSGANVLTF
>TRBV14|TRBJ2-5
CASSWASGETQYF
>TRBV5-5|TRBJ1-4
CASSLVHTPKLFF